This T cell receptor beta chain was sequenced in a study of blood T cell repertoires in COVID-19. Study details: Acute-phase and convalescent COVID-19 samples originated in the United States, Italy and Spain. PBMCs, B-cell-depleted T cells, or T cells were the source of the cDNA or gDNA that made up the material.

Original data processing: For nucleated cells, counts were estimated from reference gene primer amplification. Assay: immunoSEQ multiplex PCR; the TCRdb copy retains only in-frame clones and omits some. V and J calls plus clone size are reproduced from that table; the DNA served to infer D and trimming. The sample lists 160,000 or so clones, approximately 90% occurring once. This clone occurred once. Germline CDR1 and CDR2: SNHLY and FYNNEI. This CDR3 contains 13 residues. The V and J ends lost 9 bases and 4 bases, in that order; junction bases with no gene match: 6. This chain connects TRBV2 to TRBJ1-5, with 7 bases lining up with TRBD1. The source is a woman aged 50 to 65 with acute or convalescent COVID-19. Sequences were obtained from peripheral blood. CDR3 in DNA: TGTGCCAGTTACCGGGACAGTAATCAGCCCCAGCATTTT. Translating gives CASYRDSNQPQHF.